This TCR beta chain came from a study of T cells in localized non-small cell lung cancer. Trimming removed 3 bases from V and 6 bases from J; junction bases left unmatched: 1. The CDR3 has 12 residues. Germline CDR1 and CDR2: SNHLY and FYNNEI. Profiling relied on immunoSEQ multiplex PCR, and the TCRdb table lists in-frame clones only, not all of them. The repertoire holds tens of thousands of clones, with 80% to 95% as singletons. Study-level points and caveats: Out of the top 100 tumor clones, a median approximately 61 were seen in adjacent lung. Owing to sequencing of a solitary tumor region, heterogeneity cannot be discounted. Highest T cell clonality was seen in uninvolved adjacent lung, surpassing that measured in tumor. Among blood samples, higher T cell density accompanied longer overall survival.

Points on this clone: Its antigen remains unknown.

Sequencing used peripheral blood, obtained before any cancer treatment. The chain has TRBV2 and TRBJ1-2, with TRBD1 matching over 7 bases. The TCR was taken from a female donor older than 55 with stage I lung adenocarcinoma. The CDR3 reads CASSETGNGYTF. DNA for the CDR3: TGTGCCAGCAGTGAGACAGGGAATGGCTACACCTTC. Full variable domain (remainder filled in from reference TRBV2 and TRBJ1-2): EPEVTQTPSHQVTQMGQEVILRCVPISNHLYFYWYRQILGQKVEFLVSFYNNEISEKSEIFDDQFSVERPDGSNFTLKIRSTKLEDSAMYFCASSETGNGYTFGSGTRLTVV.